These 17 T cell receptor beta chains came from one sample sequenced in a study of memory CD4+ T cells and cytomegalovirus serostatus. The sort gate was single viable CD3+CD4+CD8-CD45RO+ cells for memory CD4+ T cells. The protocol was immunoSEQ multiplex PCR, while the TCRdb copy is restricted to in-frame clones and leaves out a portion. The repertoire holds tens of thousands of clones, with roughly 78% as singletons. The sample consisted of memory CD4+ T cells from blood. The receptors were sampled from an adult in good health and CMV-seropositive.

The chain couples TRBV5-4 to TRBJ2-5; 10 bases are shared with TRBD2. After removal of 1 base from V and 1 base from J, the junction contained 1 base not matched to a gene. CDR3 length equals 15 residues. Germline V gene data show CDR1 as SGHNT and CDR2 as YYREEE (reference sequence). The CDR3 coding sequence is TGTGCCAGCAGCTTGCAGCGGGGGGGCCAAGAGACCCAGTACTTC. This translates into CASSLQRGGQETQYF.

V and J are TRBV7-2 and TRBJ2-3; 7 positions agree with TRBD2. Trimming cost V 6 bases and J 8 bases; bases outside gene matches: 17. The CDR3 is 16 amino acids. Germline V lookup: CDR1 SGHTA, CDR2 FQGNSA. CDR3 amino acids: CASSLTGTPWEGTQYF. CDR3 nucleotide sequence: TGTGCCAGCAGTCTTACCGGGACCCCTTGGGAGGGTACGCAGTATTTT. Complete variable domain (other parts from reference TRBV7-2 and TRBJ2-3): GAGVSQSPSNKVTEKGKDVELRCDPISGHTALYWYRQSLGQGLEFLIYFQGNSAPDKSGLPSDRFSAERTGGSVSTLTIQRTQQEDSAVYLCASSLTGTPWEGTQYFGPGTRLTVL.

V gene TRBV6-5 combines with J gene TRBJ2-7; D not certain. CDR3 length: 13 residues. Trimming removed 6 bases from V and 1 base from J, with 10 bases in between. Germline V gene sequence: CDR1 MNHEY, CDR2 SVGAGI. CDR3 protein: CASSLDGSYEQYF. The CDR3 DNA sequence: TGTGCCAGCAGCTTGGACGGATCCTACGAGCAGTACTTC.

Only a few counts were recorded for this clone. This chain joins TRBV5-1 and TRBJ1-1; possibly TRBD1 for D (5 bases). The length of the CDR3 is 14 residues. V dropped 6 bases and J dropped 0 bases, with 12 bases sitting between them. Germline-derived CDR1 and CDR2 are SGHRS and YFSETQ. The CDR3 region has the DNA TGCGCCAGCACACAGGACGCAGTGAACACTGAAGCTTTCTTT. It yields the protein CASTQDAVNTEAFF.

The chain couples TRBV19 to TRBJ1-2, with 9 bases that match TRBD1. The CDR3 totals 19 residues. V shed 9 bases, J shed 4 bases, and the junction held 24 bases outside the gene matches. CDR1 and CDR2 from the germline V gene are LNHDA and SQIVND (reference sequence). The CDR3 region is CASSLTGVRDRALRYGYTF. CDR3 nucleotides: TGTGCCAGCAGCCTCACGGGGGTGCGGGACAGGGCTCTACGCTATGGCTACACCTTC.

CDR3: CASSTRALRGDNEQFF. The CDR3 DNA is TGTGCCAGCAGCACCCGGGCCCTACGGGGTGACAATGAGCAGTTCTTC. This rearrangement joins TRBV7-9 to TRBJ2-1, with a tentative D call TRBD2 (5 bases). Germline V gene lookup returns CDR1 SEHNR and CDR2 FQNEAQ (reference sequence). V was shortened by 5 bases and J by 5 bases, with 19 bases between the two germline ends. This CDR3 comprises 16 residues.

This clone was detected only a few times. The chain recombines TRBV5-4 with TRBJ1-5; 7 nucleotides line up with TRBD1. The ends lost 2 bases at V and 9 bases at J; junction bases unmatched: 8. Germline V gene data show CDR1 as SGHNT and CDR2 as YYREEE (reference sequence). CDR3 length: 14 amino acids. In DNA, the CDR3 is TGTGCCAGCAGCTTAGAAGGGGGCCGGGGGCCCCAGCATTTT. Translating gives CASSLEGGRGPQHF.

The V call is TRBV15, the J call TRBJ1-2; perhaps TRBD1 as D (5 bases). V lost 8 bases and J lost 5, with 15 bases in between. This CDR3 region has 13 residues. Per the germline V gene, CDR1 is LNHNV and CDR2 is YYDKDF (reference sequence). The CDR3 DNA reads TGTGCCACCGGCGGGGACGGAGGGTATGGCTACACCTTC. This translates into CATGGDGGYGYTF.

This chain joins TRBV2 and TRBJ2-7; D might be TRBD1 (6 bases). Per the germline V gene, CDR1 is SNHLY and CDR2 is FYNNEI. V shed 8 bases and J shed 3 bases, with 11 bases lying between them. This CDR3 is 12 amino acids long. CDR3 protein: CASGTLDYEQYF. Written as DNA, the CDR3 is TGTGCCAGCGGGACATTGGACTACGAGCAGTACTTC. The full variable domain, in which reference TRBV2 and TRBJ2-7 provide the parts outside the CDR3, is EPEVTQTPSHQVTQMGQEVILRCVPISNHLYFYWYRQILGQKVEFLVSFYNNEISEKSEIFDDQFSVERPDGSNFTLKIRSTKLEDSAMYFCASGTLDYEQYFGPGTRLTVT.

The chain has TRBV6-5 and TRBJ1-1; TRBD1 matches 9 bases. Losses at the gene ends were 6 bases for V and 6 bases for J; bases not matched to a gene: 11. Per germline, CDR1 MNHEY and CDR2 SVGAGI. The CDR3 has 15 amino acids. CDR3 protein: CASRAGQGRRPEAFF. DNA of the CDR3: TGTGCCAGCAGAGCCGGACAGGGGCGTCGGCCTGAAGCTTTCTTT.

The chain joins TRBV21-1 to TRBJ1-4; TRBD1 reflects the table's D call only, with no check against the DNA. TRBV21-1 is flagged as a pseudogene. The CDR3 contains 18 residues. The CDR3 reads CASSKLSGEVAANEKLFF. Written as DNA, the CDR3 is TGTGCCAGCAGCAAACTTTCAGGGGAAGTTGCAGCTAATGAAAAACTGTTTTTT.

The chain employs TRBV18 and TRBJ1-2, with 7 bases that match TRBD1. The CDR3 runs to 17 residues. The V and J ends lost 4 bases and 0 bases, in that order; junction bases with no gene match: 11. Germline assignment: CDR1 KGHSH and CDR2 LQKENI. Here the CDR3 reads CASSRDRVREANYGYTF. For the CDR3, the DNA is TGTGCCAGCTCACGCGACAGGGTACGGGAAGCTAACTATGGCTACACCTTC.

The J gene is TRBJ2-7, the V gene TRBV19; 7 nucleotides match TRBD1. The CDR3 length is 14 residues. V was clipped by 5 bases and J by 4 bases; unmatched bases: 8. The germline V gene encodes CDR1 LNHDA and CDR2 SQIVND (reference sequence). This CDR3 is CASSSWDSLYEQYF. The CDR3 DNA follows: TGTGCCAGTAGTTCCTGGGACAGCCTGTACGAGCAGTACTTC.

This clone is a singleton in its sample. CDR3 protein: CASSQNGLAGGTQYF. The CDR3 DNA sequence: TGTGCCAGCAGCCAAAATGGGCTAGCGGGGGGGACGCAGTATTTT. This chain uses TRBV7-8 with TRBJ2-3; 12 bases are shared with TRBD2. This CDR3 has 15 residues. Germline lookup yields CDR1 SGHVS and CDR2 FQNEAQ. V trimming: 5 bases; J trimming: 9 bases; junction bases outside the gene matches: 9.

This clone showed up just once. An end of the junction differs from the germline gene, which may be a read error. The gene calls are TRBV20-1 and TRBJ2-7; D call uncertain. There are 11 residues in the CDR3. Germline values: CDR1 DFQATT, CDR2 SNEGSKA (reference sequence). The CDR3 nucleotides read TGCAGTGCTAGCCAGCCGAACCAGAACATATTC. The encoded protein is CSASQPNQNIF.

The gene calls are TRBV6-5 and TRBJ2-7, with 11 positions matching TRBD1. The CDR3 sequence is 16 residues long. The ends lost 0 bases at V and 6 bases at J; junction bases unmatched: 7. CDR1 MNHEY and CDR2 SVGAGI come from the germline V gene. The CDR3 DNA reads TGTGCCAGCAGTTACTCGATGGGGACAGGGGGGGCCGAGCAGTACTTC. It is translated as CASSYSMGTGGAEQYF.

The rearrangement links TRBV4-3 to TRBJ1-3; D not certain. Trimming took off 4 bases at V and 0 bases at J, with 10 bases between the two ends. The CDR3 consists of 15 residues. Per germline, CDR1 LGHNA and CDR2 YSLEER. CDR3 protein: CASSRAFSSGNTIYF. CDR3 coding DNA: TGCGCCAGCAGCCGGGCATTCAGCTCTGGAAACACCATATATTTT.